This TCR beta chain was sequenced in a study of post-analysis software for immune sequencing data. Overall study: As for disease course, relapsing-remitting, secondary progressive and progressive-relapsing multiple sclerosis were all included. Findings and caveats of the study: Multiple sclerosis was associated with a significant reduction in normalized Chao1 diversity relative to controls. Patients showed TRBV5-6, TRBV5-1 and TRBV20-1 among five TRBV segments more frequent than in controls.

The CDR3 totals 14 residues. Unmatched junction bases numbered 8, after V lost 5 bases and J lost 9 bases. Germline lookup yields CDR1 SQVTM and CDR2 ANQGSEA. This clonotype appeared a few times. Its target is not known. Unique molecular identifiers were present in the TCR beta cDNA libraries. MiXCR, run by TCRdb on the PCR reads, gives a single entry per CDR3 protein. The sample shows 820,000 or so distinct CDR3 sequences, approximately 53% of them seen only once. The receptor comes from a girl between 10 and 17 years old with multiple sclerosis. The chain carries TRBV29-1 and TRBJ2-1, with TRBD2 matching 12 bases. Sequencing was carried out using blood. CDR3 nucleotide sequence: TGCAGCGTTCGACTAGCGGGGGACCGGGGTGAGCAGTTCTTC. This translates into CSVRLAGDRGEQFF.